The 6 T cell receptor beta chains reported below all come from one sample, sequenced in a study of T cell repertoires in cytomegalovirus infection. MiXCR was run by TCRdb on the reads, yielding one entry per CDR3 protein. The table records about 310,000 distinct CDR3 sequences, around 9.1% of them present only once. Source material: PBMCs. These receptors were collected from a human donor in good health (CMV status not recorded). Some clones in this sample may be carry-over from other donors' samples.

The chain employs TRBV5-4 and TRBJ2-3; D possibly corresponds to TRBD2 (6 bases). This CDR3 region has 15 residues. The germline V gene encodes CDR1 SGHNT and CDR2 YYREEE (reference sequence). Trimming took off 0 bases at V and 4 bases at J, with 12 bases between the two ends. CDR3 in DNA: TGTGCCAGCAGCTTGGAGCTAGCGACGGCAGATACGCAGTATTTT. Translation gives CASSLELATADTQYF.

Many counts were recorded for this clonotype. CDR3 nucleotides: TGTGCCAGCAATCAACAGGCGTCATATGGCTACACCTTC. Encoded protein: CASNQQASYGYTF. The chain recombines TRBV6-2 or TRBV6-3 with TRBJ1-2; the D gene is possibly TRBD1 (5 bases). The germline V gene has CDR1 MNHEY and CDR2 SVGEGT. Deletions cut 7 bases from V and 5 bases from J, with 14 bases between. This CDR3 is built from 13 residues.

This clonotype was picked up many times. The CDR3 here is CASVPGTASTGELFF. In nucleotides, the CDR3 is TGTGCCAGCGTACCCGGGACAGCAAGCACCGGGGAGCTGTTTTTT. The chain carries TRBV19 and TRBJ2-2; 7 positions match TRBD1. CDR1 and CDR2 (germline): LNHDA, SQIVND (reference sequence). This CDR3 contains 15 residues. With 9 bases clipped from V and 4 bases from J, the junction kept 11 bases outside the gene matches.

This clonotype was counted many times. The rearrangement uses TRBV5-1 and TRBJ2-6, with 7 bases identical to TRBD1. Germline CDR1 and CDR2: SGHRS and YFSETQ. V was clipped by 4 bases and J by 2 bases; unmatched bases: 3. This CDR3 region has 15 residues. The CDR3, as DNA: TGCGCCAGCAGCAACACAGGGGCTGGGGCCAACGTCCTGACTTTC. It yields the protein CASSNTGAGANVLTF.

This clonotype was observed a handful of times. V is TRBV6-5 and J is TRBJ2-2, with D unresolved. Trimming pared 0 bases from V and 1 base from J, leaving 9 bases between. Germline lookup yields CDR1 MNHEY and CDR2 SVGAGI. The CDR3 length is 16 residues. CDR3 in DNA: TGTGCCAGCAGTTACTCAGGGATAAAGAACACCGGGGAGCTGTTTTTT. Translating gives CASSYSGIKNTGELFF.

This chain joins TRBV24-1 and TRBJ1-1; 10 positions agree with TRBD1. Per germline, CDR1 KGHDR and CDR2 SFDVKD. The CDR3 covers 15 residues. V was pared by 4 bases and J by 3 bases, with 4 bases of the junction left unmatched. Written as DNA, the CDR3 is TGTGCCACCAGTGACGCAGGACAGGGGGACACTGAAGCTTTCTTT. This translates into CATSDAGQGDTEAFF.